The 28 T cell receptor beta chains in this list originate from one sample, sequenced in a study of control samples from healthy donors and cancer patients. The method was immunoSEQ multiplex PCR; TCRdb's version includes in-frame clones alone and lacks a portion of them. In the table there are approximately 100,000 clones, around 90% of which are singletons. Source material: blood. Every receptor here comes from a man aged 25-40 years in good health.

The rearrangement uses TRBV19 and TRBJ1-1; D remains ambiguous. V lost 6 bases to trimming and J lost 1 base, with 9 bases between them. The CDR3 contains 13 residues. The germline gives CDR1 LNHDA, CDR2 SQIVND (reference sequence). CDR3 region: CASRRAENTEAFF. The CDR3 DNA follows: TGTGCCAGTAGACGGGCCGAGAACACTGAAGCTTTCTTT. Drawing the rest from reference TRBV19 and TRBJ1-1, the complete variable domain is DGGITQSPKYLFRKEGQNVTLSCEQNLNHDAMYWYRQDPGQGLRLIYYSQIVNDFQKGDIAEGYSVSREKKESFPLTVTSAQKNPTAFYLCASRRAENTEAFFGQGTRLTVV.

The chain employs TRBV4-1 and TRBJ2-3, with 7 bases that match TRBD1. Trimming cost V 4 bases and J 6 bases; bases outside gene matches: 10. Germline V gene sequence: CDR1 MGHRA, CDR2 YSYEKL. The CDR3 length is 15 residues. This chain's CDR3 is CASSLQRGRPDTQYF. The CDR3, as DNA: TGCGCCAGCAGCCTGCAGAGGGGGCGGCCCGATACGCAGTATTTT.

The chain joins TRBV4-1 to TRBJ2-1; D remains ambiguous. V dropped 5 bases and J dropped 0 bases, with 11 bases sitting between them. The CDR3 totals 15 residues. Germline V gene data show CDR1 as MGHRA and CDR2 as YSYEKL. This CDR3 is CASSVRPSSYNEQFF. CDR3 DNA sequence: TGCGCCAGCAGCGTCCGGCCCAGCTCCTACAATGAGCAGTTCTTC.

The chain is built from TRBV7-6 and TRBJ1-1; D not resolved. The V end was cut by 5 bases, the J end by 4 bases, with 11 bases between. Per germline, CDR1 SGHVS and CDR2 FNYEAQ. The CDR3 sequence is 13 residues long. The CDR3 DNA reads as TGTGCCAGCAGCCAAACATTAGGCACTGAAGCTTTCTTT. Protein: CASSQTLGTEAFF.

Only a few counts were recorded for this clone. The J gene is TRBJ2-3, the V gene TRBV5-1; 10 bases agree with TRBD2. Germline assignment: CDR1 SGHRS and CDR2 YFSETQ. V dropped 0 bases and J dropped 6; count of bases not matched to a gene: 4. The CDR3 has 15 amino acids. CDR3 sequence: CASSLGTSGEDTQYF. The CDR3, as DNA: TGCGCCAGCAGCTTGGGGACTAGCGGTGAGGATACGCAGTATTTT.

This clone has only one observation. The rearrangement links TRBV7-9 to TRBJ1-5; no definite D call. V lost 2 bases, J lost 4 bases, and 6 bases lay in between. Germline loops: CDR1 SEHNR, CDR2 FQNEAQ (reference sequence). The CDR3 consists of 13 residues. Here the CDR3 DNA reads TGTGCCAGCAGCTTAAATATAAATCAGCCCCAGCATTTT. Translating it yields CASSLNINQPQHF.

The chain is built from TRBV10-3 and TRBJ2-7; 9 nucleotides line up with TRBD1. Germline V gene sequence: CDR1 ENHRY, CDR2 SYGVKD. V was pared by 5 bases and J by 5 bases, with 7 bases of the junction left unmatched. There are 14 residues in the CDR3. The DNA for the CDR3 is TGTGCCATCAGTCAACAGGGGGCAGTTGACGAGCAGTACTTC. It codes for CAISQQGAVDEQYF.

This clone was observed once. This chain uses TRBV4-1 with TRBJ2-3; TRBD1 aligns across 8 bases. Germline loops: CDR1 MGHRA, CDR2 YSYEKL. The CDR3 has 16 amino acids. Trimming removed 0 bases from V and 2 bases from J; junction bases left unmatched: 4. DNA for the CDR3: TGCGCCAGCAGCCAAGATAGACAGGGGATCACAGATACGCAGTATTTT. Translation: CASSQDRQGITDTQYF.

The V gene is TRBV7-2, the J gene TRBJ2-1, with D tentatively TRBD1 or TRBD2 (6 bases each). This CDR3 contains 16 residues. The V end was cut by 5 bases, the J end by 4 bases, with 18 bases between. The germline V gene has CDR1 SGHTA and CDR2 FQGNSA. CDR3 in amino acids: CASSQQGPGGYNEQFF. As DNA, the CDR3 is TGTGCCAGCAGCCAACAGGGACCCGGAGGGTACAATGAGCAGTTCTTC.

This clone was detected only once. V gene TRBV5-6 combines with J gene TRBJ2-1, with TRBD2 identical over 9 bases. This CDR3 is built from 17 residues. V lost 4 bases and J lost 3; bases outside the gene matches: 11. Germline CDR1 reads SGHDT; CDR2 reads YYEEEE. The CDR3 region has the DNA TGTGCCAGCAGCCCGAGAGCCGGGACTAGCTTCTACAATGAGCAGTTCTTC. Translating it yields CASSPRAGTSFYNEQFF.

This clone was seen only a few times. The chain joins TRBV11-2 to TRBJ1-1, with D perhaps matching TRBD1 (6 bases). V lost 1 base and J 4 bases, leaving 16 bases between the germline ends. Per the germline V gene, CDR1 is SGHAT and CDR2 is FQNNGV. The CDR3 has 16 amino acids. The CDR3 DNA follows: TGTGCCAGCAGCTTAGGGTTGGCAGGGGCCCCCACTGAAGCTTTCTTT. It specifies CASSLGLAGAPTEAFF.

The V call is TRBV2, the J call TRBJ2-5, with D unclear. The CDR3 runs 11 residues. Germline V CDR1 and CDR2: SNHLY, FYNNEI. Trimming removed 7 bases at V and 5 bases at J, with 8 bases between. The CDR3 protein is CASTPRETQYF. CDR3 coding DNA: TGTGCCAGCACCCCCCGGGAGACCCAGTACTTC.

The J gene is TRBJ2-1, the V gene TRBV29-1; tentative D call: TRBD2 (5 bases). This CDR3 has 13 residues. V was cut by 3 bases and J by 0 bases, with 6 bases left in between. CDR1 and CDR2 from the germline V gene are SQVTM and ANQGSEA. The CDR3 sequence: CSVDRDSYNEQFF. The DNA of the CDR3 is TGCAGCGTTGACCGGGACTCCTACAATGAGCAGTTCTTC.

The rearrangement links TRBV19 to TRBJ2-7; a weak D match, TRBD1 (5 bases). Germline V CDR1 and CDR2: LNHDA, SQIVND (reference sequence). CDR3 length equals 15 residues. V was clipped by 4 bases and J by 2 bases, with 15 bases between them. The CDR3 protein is CASSTPPDRAYEQYF. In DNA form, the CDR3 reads TGTGCCAGTAGTACCCCCCCCGACAGAGCCTACGAGCAGTACTTC.

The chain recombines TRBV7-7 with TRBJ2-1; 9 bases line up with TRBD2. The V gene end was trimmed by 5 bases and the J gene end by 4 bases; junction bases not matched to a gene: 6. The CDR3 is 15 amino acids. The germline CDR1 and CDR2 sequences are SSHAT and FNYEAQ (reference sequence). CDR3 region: CASSPVAGAYNEQFF. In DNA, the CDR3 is TGTGCCAGCAGCCCCGTAGCGGGAGCTTACAATGAGCAGTTCTTC.

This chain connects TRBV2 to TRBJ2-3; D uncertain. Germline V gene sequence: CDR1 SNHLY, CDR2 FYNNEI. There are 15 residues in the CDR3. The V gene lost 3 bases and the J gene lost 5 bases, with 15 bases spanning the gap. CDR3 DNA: TGTGCCAGCAGTGAGGGGATGGCGATCGGAGATACGCAGTATTTT. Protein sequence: CASSEGMAIGDTQYF. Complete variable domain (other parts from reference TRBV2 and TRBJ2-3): EPEVTQTPSHQVTQMGQEVILRCVPISNHLYFYWYRQILGQKVEFLVSFYNNEISEKSEIFDDQFSVERPDGSNFTLKIRSTKLEDSAMYFCASSEGMAIGDTQYFGPGTRLTVL.

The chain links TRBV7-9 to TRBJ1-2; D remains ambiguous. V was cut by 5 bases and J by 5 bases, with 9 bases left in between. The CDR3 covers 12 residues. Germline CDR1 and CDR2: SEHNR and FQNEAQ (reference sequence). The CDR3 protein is CASSLQLYGYTF. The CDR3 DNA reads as TGTGCCAGCAGCCTACAGTTGTATGGCTACACCTTC. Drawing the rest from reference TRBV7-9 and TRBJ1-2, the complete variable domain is DTGVSQNPRHKITKRGQNVTFRCDPISEHNRLYWYRQTLGQGPEFLTYFQNEAQLEKSRLLSDRFSAERPKGSFSTLEIQRTEQGDSAMYLCASSLQLYGYTFGSGTRLTVV.

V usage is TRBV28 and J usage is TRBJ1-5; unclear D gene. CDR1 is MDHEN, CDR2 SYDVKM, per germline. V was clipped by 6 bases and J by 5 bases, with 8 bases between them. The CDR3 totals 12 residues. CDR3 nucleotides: TGTGCCAGCAGCCACGGGGATCAGCCCCAGCATTTT. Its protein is CASSHGDQPQHF.

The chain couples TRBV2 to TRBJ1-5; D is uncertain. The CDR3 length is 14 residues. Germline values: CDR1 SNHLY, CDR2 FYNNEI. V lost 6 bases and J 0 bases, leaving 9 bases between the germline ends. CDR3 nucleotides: TGTGCCAGCAGGGAGGGCTATAGCAATCAGCCCCAGCATTTT. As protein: CASREGYSNQPQHF.

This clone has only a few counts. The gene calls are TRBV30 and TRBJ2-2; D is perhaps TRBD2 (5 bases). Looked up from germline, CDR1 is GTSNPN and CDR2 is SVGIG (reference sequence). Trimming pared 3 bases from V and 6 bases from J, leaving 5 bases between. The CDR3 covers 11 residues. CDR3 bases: TGTGCCTGGAGACTAGCCGGGGAGCTGTTTTTT. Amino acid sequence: CAWRLAGELFF.

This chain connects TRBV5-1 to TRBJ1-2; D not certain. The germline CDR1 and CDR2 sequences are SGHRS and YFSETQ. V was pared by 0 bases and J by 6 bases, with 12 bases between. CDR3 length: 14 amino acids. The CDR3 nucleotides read TGCGCCAGCAGCTTGGCGGGAAGTAAGAATGGCTACACCTTC. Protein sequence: CASSLAGSKNGYTF.

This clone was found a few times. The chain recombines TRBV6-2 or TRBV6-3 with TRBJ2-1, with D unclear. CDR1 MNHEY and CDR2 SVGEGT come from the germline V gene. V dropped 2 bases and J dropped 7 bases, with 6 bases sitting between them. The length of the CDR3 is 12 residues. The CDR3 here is CASSYLGNEQFF. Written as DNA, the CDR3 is TGTGCCAGCAGTTACCTCGGGAATGAGCAGTTCTTC.

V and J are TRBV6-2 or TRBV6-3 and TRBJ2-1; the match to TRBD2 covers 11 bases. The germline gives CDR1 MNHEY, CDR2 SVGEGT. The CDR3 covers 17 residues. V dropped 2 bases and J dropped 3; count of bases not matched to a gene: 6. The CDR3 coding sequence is TGTGCCAGCAGTTACACTAGCGGGAGTGGGGTCTACAATGAGCAGTTCTTC. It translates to CASSYTSGSGVYNEQFF.

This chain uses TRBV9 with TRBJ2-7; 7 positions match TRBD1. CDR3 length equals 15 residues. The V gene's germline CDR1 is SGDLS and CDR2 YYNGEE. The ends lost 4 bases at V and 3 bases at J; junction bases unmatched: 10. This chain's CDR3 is CASSTPGGFDYEQYF. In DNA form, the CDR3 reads TGTGCCAGCAGCACTCCAGGGGGATTCGACTACGAGCAGTACTTC.

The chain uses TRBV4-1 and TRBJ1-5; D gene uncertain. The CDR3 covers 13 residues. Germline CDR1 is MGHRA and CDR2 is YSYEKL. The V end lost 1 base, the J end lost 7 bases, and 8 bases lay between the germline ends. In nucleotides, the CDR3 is TGCGCCAGCAGCCAAGTCAATCGCCAGCCCCAGCATTTT. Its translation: CASSQVNRQPQHF.

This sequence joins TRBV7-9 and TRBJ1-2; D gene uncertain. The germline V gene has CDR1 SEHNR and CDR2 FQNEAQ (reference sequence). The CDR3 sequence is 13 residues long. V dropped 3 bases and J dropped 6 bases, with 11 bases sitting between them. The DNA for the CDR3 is TGTGCCAGCAGCTTTGGGTCACGGGATGGCTACACCTTC. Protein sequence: CASSFGSRDGYTF. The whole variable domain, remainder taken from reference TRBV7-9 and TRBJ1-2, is DTGVSQNPRHKITKRGQNVTFRCDPISEHNRLYWYRQTLGQGPEFLTYFQNEAQLEKSRLLSDRFSAERPKGSFSTLEIQRTEQGDSAMYLCASSFGSRDGYTFGSGTRLTVV.

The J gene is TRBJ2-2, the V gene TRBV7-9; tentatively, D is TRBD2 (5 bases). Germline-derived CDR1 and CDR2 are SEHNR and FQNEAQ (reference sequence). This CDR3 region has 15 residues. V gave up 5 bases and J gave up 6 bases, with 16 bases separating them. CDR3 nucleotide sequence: TGTGCCAGCAGCCTACTAGGCTTGGGCGCCGGGGAGCTGTTTTTT. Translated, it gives CASSLLGLGAGELFF. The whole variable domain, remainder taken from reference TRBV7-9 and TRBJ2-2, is DTGVSQNPRHKITKRGQNVTFRCDPISEHNRLYWYRQTLGQGPEFLTYFQNEAQLEKSRLLSDRFSAERPKGSFSTLEIQRTEQGDSAMYLCASSLLGLGAGELFFGEGSRLTVL.

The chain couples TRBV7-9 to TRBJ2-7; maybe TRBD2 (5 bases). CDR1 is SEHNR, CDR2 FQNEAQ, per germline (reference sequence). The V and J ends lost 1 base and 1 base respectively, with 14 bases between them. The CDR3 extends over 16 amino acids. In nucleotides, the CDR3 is TGTGCCAGCAGCTTAGGCTCGACGGACTGGTCCTACGAGCAGTACTTC. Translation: CASSLGSTDWSYEQYF.